These 11 T cell receptor beta chains were sequenced from one sample in a study of blood T cell repertoires in COVID-19. Using immunoSEQ multiplex PCR, the repertoire was profiled, and TCRdb retains in-frame clones only, with some absent. The sample lists around 210,000 clones, roughly 84% seen once, with approximately 13% in the top ten. Sequenced material: peripheral blood. These TCRs come from a human donor in a cohort sampled during active COVID-19.

The chain recombines TRBV28 with TRBJ2-5; 8 bases fit TRBD2. With V trimmed by 6 bases and J by 2 bases, 11 bases remained unmatched. Germline V gene data show CDR1 as MDHEN and CDR2 as SYDVKM. This CDR3 region has 16 residues. DNA for the CDR3: TGTGCCAGCAGCACCGGGGCGGGAGGAGGTCAAGAGACCCAGTACTTC. The encoded protein is CASSTGAGGGQETQYF.

The V gene is TRBV5-5, the J gene TRBJ2-7; 9 nucleotides align to TRBD2. Germline lookup yields CDR1 SGHKS and CDR2 YYEKEE (reference sequence). V lost 4 bases and J lost 2; bases outside the gene matches: 4. This CDR3 is 14 amino acids long. The CDR3 protein is CASSVAGGTYEQYF. Written as DNA, the CDR3 is TGTGCCAGCAGCGTGGCGGGAGGGACCTACGAGCAGTACTTC.

J is TRBJ2-3 and V is TRBV9; 14 nucleotides agree with TRBD2. Germline trimming cut 4 bases from V and 5 bases from J; bases unmatched to any gene: 9. In germline, CDR1 is SGDLS, CDR2 YYNGEE. This CDR3 is built from 17 residues. DNA of the CDR3: TGTGCCAGCAGCCCAGGGACTAGCGGGAGCTACAGAGATACGCAGTATTTT. Protein sequence: CASSPGTSGSYRDTQYF.

This clone was detected once. J is TRBJ2-1 and V is TRBV4-2; TRBD2 matches at 12 bases. CDR3 size: 17 residues. V lost 1 base, J lost 6 bases, and 7 bases stayed unmatched. Per germline, CDR1 LGHNA and CDR2 YNFKEQ. This CDR3 is CASSQAGGTSGFNEQFF. CDR3 DNA sequence: TGTGCCAGCAGCCAAGCGGGGGGGACTAGCGGGTTCAATGAGCAGTTCTTC.

J is TRBJ1-1 and V is TRBV6-5; no clear D. The V gene's germline CDR1 is MNHEY and CDR2 SVGAGI. This CDR3 spans 14 amino acids. V dropped 1 base and J dropped 2 bases, with 8 bases sitting between them. DNA of the CDR3: TGTGCCAGCAGTTACTATAGCCGAAACACTGAAGCTTTCTTT. Translating gives CASSYYSRNTEAFF.

As DNA, the CDR3 is TGTGCCAGCAGTTTACTGGAGAGGACCTACGAGCAGTACTTC. Amino acids: CASSLLERTYEQYF. This chain joins TRBV28 and TRBJ2-7; D uncertain. V was trimmed by 2 bases and J by 2 bases, leaving 10 bases between them. The CDR3 sequence is 14 residues long. Germline CDR1 reads MDHEN; CDR2 reads SYDVKM.

The gene calls are TRBV4-1 and TRBJ2-5; TRBD2 matches at 9 bases. V dropped 0 bases and J dropped 3; count of bases not matched to a gene: 11. The CDR3 has 18 amino acids. In germline, CDR1 is MGHRA, CDR2 YSYEKL. CDR3 coding DNA: TGCGCCAGCAGCCAAGATCGGAGTAGCGGGAGACAGAAAGAGACCCAGTACTTC. Its protein product is CASSQDRSSGRQKETQYF.

The V call is TRBV5-1, the J call TRBJ2-2, with a possible D match to TRBD1 (5 bases). V dropped 4 bases and J dropped 5 bases, with 15 bases sitting between them. Per the germline V gene, CDR1 is SGHRS and CDR2 is YFSETQ. The CDR3 runs to 15 residues. The CDR3 region has the DNA TGCGCCAGCAGCCTGAGCCAGGGAAGGACCGGGGAGCTGTTTTTT. Residues: CASSLSQGRTGELFF.

This clone has only one observation. For the CDR3, the DNA is TGTGCCAGCAGTTTATCGAGGACTAGCGGGGCCAACCCCAATGAGCAGTTCTTC. Amino acid sequence: CASSLSRTSGANPNEQFF. This chain links TRBV27 with TRBJ2-1, with 12 nucleotides matching TRBD2. The V segment lost 0 bases and the J segment 6 bases; nucleotides outside the gene matches: 9. The CDR3 sequence is 18 residues long. Germline V gene data show CDR1 as MNHEY and CDR2 as SMNVEV (reference sequence).

The rearrangement uses TRBV2 and TRBJ1-1; weak D call: TRBD1 (5 bases). Germline CDR1 and CDR2: SNHLY and FYNNEI. The V gene lost 9 bases and the J gene lost 0 bases, with 14 bases spanning the gap. The CDR3 extends over 14 amino acids. The CDR3 is CARGGYSMNTEAFF. Here the CDR3 DNA reads TGTGCCAGGGGGGGGTACTCCATGAACACTGAAGCTTTCTTT.

The rearrangement links TRBV3-1 (or the pseudogene TRBV3-2) to TRBJ2-7, with 10 bases matching TRBD2. Germline V CDR1 and CDR2: LGHDT, YNNKEL (reference sequence). V lost 3 bases, J lost 7 bases, and 12 bases stayed unmatched. The CDR3 loop spans 16 amino acids. CDR3 sequence: CASSQNPLAGVGEQYF. The CDR3 nucleotides read TGTGCCAGCAGCCAGAATCCTCTAGCGGGAGTTGGGGAGCAGTACTTC.